This T cell receptor beta chain came from a study of blood T cell repertoires in COVID-19. Study summary: Sites across the United States, Italy and Spain contributed samples from acute and convalescent COVID-19.

This table comes from immunoSEQ multiplex PCR, and its TCRdb copy is limited to in-frame clones, with some not included. This table has about 300,000 clones, roughly 84% appearing once. This CDR3 contains 14 residues. Germline CDR1 SGHNT, CDR2 YYREEE (reference sequence). With 3 bases removed from V and 6 bases from J, the gap between germline ends came to 14 bases. This clonotype was sampled from a human donor with COVID-19, enrolled during active disease. The donor label of this sample is uncertain. The chain couples TRBV5-4 to TRBJ2-3; D may be TRBD2 (5 bases). Sequencing was done on a sample of peripheral blood. In nucleotides, the CDR3 is TGTGCCAGCAGCTCCGGGATCTACGCCGATACGCAGTATTTT. Protein product: CASSSGIYADTQYF.